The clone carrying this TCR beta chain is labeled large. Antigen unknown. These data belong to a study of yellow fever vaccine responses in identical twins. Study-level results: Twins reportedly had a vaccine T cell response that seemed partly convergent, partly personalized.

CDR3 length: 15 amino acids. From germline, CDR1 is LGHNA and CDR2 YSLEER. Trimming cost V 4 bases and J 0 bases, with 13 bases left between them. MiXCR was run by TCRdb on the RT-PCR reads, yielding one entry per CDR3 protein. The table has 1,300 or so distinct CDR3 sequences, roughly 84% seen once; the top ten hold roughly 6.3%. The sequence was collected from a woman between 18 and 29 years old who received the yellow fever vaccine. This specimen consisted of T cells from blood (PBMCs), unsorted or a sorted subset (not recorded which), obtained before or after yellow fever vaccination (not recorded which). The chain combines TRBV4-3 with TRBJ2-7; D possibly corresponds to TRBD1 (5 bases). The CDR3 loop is CASSPQFTGSYEQYF. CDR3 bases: TGCGCCAGCAGCCCCCAGTTCACAGGCTCCTACGAGCAGTACTTC.